This is a list of T cell receptor beta chains from one sample in a study of shared clonotypes between healthy human individuals. Here immunoSEQ multiplex PCR was the method, and the copy in TCRdb shows in-frame clones only, minus some. Of around 2.1 million clones detected, roughly 91% appear once; the ten largest clones hold roughly 1.8%. Source material: naive CD8+ T cells from PBMCs. The source of these receptors is a man aged 18 to 30 in good health. Some clones in this sample may be carry-over from other donors' samples. Each CDR3 is given with its conserved first and last residue. A D gene is named only where the DNA matches it firmly. Clone size is given for some rows only: seen once, a few or many times, or a class if the clone is expanded.

j_gene	d_gene	v_gene	abundance	len	CDR3aa	CDR3nt
TRBJ1-1	-	TRBV12-5	-	15	CASGLDYGTNTEAFF	TGTGCTAGTGGTTTGGACTATGGGACGAACACTGAAGCTTTCTTT
TRBJ2-2	-	TRBV6-5	-	14	CASSYAKGTGELFF	TGTGCCAGCAGTTATGCCAAAGGGACCGGGGAGCTGTTTTTT
TRBJ2-5	TRBD1	TRBV6-1	-	16	CASSARGRGIFETQYF	TGTGCCAGCAGTGCTAGGGGGCGCGGAATATTTGAGACCCAGTACTTC
TRBJ1-2	TRBD1	TRBV6-5	-	15	CASSYSRQGGYGYTF	TGTGCCAGCAGTTACTCCCGACAGGGAGGGTATGGCTACACCTTC
TRBJ2-1	-	TRBV27	-	15	CASSSYSIPYNEQFF	TGTGCCAGCAGTTCCTACTCGATTCCCTACAATGAGCAGTTCTTC
TRBJ1-5	-	TRBV9	once	17	CASSVDGILVPDQPQHF	TGTGCCAGCAGCGTAGATGGAATCTTGGTACCCGATCAGCCCCAGCATTTT
TRBJ2-7	TRBD2	TRBV2	once	13	CASRQSGVYEQYF	TGTGCCAGCAGACAAAGCGGGGTCTACGAGCAGTACTTC
TRBJ2-7	TRBD2	TRBV9	-	15	CASSVVAGGLYEQYF	TGTGCCAGCAGCGTAGTTGCGGGAGGGCTCTACGAGCAGTACTTC
TRBJ2-7	-	TRBV7-8	few	14	CASSFAGFSYEQYF	TGTGCCAGCAGCTTCGCGGGCTTCTCCTACGAGCAGTACTTC
TRBJ1-1	-	TRBV15	-	13	CATSREMNTEAFF	TGTGCCACCAGCAGAGAAATGAACACTGAAGCTTTCTTT
TRBJ2-1	TRBD2	TRBV7-3	-	15	CASSLGLAGVNEQFF	TGTGCCAGCAGCTTGGGCCTAGCGGGAGTAAATGAGCAGTTCTTC
TRBJ2-7	-	TRBV28	-	14	CASTKGGTNYEQYF	TGTGCCAGCACCAAGGGGGGGACAAACTACGAGCAGTACTTC
TRBJ2-5	-	TRBV28	once	14	CASNTREGVETQYF	TGTGCCAGCAACACTAGGGAGGGGGTTGAGACCCAGTACTTC
TRBJ2-7	TRBD2	TRBV2	once	15	CASSVRTSVPYEQYF	TGTGCCAGCAGTGTCCGGACTAGCGTACCCTACGAGCAGTACTTC
TRBJ1-1	-	TRBV14	once	15	CASSQDQGLNTEAFF	TGTGCCAGCAGCCAAGATCAGGGCCTGAACACTGAAGCTTTCTTT
TRBJ1-1	-	TRBV5-1	-	14	CASSGGHLNTEAFF	TGCGCCAGCAGCGGGGGACACTTGAACACTGAAGCTTTCTTT
TRBJ2-1	-	TRBV7-8	-	12	CASSFNVNEQFF	TGTGCCAGCAGCTTCAACGTAAATGAGCAGTTCTTC
TRBJ1-2	-	TRBV7-8	-	16	CASSLVGSVRSYGYTF	TGTGCCAGCAGCTTAGTCGGGTCAGTCAGAAGCTATGGCTACACCTTC
TRBJ2-7	-	TRBV4-3	-	14	CASSQDLGAYEQYF	TGCGCCAGCAGCCAAGATTTAGGTGCCTACGAGCAGTACTTC
TRBJ2-7	-	TRBV7-8	-	14	CASSSRGATYEQYF	TGTGCCAGCAGCTCCAGGGGGGCGACCTACGAGCAGTACTTC
TRBJ2-3	-	TRBV6-1	-	18	CASSELVLTLIGTDTQYF	TGTGCCAGCAGTGAATTAGTCCTTACCCTGATCGGCACAGATACGCAGTATTTT
TRBJ1-1	-	TRBV5-1	-	13	CASRFSDLTEAFF	TGCGCCAGCAGGTTTTCGGACCTCACTGAAGCTTTCTTT
TRBJ2-1	TRBD2	TRBV11-2	once	17	CASSPGLAQSSYNEQFF	TGTGCCAGCAGCCCAGGACTAGCCCAGAGCTCCTACAATGAGCAGTTCTTC
TRBJ1-2	-	TRBV19	-	15	CASEEVPGWDYGYTF	TGTGCCAGCGAAGAGGTCCCAGGTTGGGACTATGGCTACACCTTC
TRBJ2-7	-	TRBV27	-	13	CASSLTGPYEQYF	TGTGCCAGCAGTCTGACAGGACCCTACGAGCAGTACTTC
TRBJ1-5	-	TRBV28	-	12	CASRDRLQPQHF	TGTGCCAGCAGAGACAGGCTTCAGCCCCAGCATTTT
TRBJ2-1	TRBD1	TRBV9	-	15	CASRSSGTGYNEQFF	TGTGCCAGCAGGTCCTCCGGGACAGGTTACAATGAGCAGTTCTTC
TRBJ1-1	-	TRBV9	-	15	CASSVAKTGNTEAFF	TGTGCCAGCAGCGTAGCTAAGACGGGGAACACTGAAGCTTTCTTT
TRBJ2-1	-	TRBV28	-	15	CASSSRGVLYNEQFF	TGTGCCAGCAGTTCGCGAGGTGTTCTGTACAATGAGCAGTTCTTC
TRBJ2-5	-	TRBV28	-	14	CASSSGLKGKTQYF	TGTGCCAGCAGCTCGGGATTGAAGGGGAAGACCCAGTACTTC
TRBJ1-2	-	TRBV7-8	-	16	CASSSTRTAINYGYTF	TGTGCCAGCAGCTCCACCCGGACAGCAATTAACTATGGCTACACCTTC
TRBJ1-4	-	TRBV10-1	-	15	CASRSPVLWYEKLFF	TGCGCCAGCAGGAGTCCGGTCCTGTGGTACGAAAAACTGTTTTTT
TRBJ1-1	-	TRBV27	once	14	CASSLNRMNTEAFF	TGTGCCAGCAGTTTAAACAGGATGAACACTGAAGCTTTCTTT
TRBJ1-5	-	TRBV28	-	13	CASSLRLHQPQHF	TGTGCCAGCAGTTTGCGGCTCCATCAGCCCCAGCATTTT
TRBJ2-3	-	TRBV30	once	14	CAWSVGIGQDTQYF	TGTGCCTGGAGTGTAGGGATAGGACAAGATACGCAGTATTTT
TRBJ2-1	TRBD2	TRBV7-7	-	17	CASSLGGPTSGSNEQFF	TGTGCCAGCAGCTTAGGAGGTCCGACTAGCGGGAGTAATGAGCAGTTCTTC
TRBJ2-7	-	TRBV27	-	13	CASSLGSTYEQYF	TGTGCCAGCAGTTTAGGATCCACCTACGAGCAGTACTTC
TRBJ1-1	-	TRBV21-1	-	15	CASNKRRGENTEAFF	TGTGCCAGCAATAAAAGGAGGGGGGAGAACACTGAAGCTTTCTTT
TRBJ2-1	TRBD2	TRBV13	-	18	CASSLVGTSVGGNNEQFF	TGTGCCAGCAGCTTAGTGGGGACTAGCGTTGGCGGCAACAATGAGCAGTTCTTC
TRBJ2-7	TRBD2	TRBV4-3	-	17	CASSQEGVTSGPYEQYF	TGCGCCAGCAGCCAAGAAGGAGTGACTAGCGGGCCCTACGAGCAGTACTTC